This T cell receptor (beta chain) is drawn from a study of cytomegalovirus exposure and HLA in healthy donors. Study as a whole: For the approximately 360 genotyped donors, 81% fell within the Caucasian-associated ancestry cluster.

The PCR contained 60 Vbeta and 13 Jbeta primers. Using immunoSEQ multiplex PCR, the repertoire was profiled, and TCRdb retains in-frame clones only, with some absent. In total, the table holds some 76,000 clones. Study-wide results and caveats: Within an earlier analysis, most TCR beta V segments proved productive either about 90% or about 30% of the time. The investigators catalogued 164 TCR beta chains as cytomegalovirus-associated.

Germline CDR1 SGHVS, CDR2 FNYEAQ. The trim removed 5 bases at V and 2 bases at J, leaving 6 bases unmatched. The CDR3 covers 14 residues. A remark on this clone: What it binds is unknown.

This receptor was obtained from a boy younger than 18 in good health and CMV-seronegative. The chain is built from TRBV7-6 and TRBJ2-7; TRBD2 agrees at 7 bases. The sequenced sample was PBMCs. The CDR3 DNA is TGTGCCAGCAGCCCCGGGGGAGGGGCCTACGAGCAGTACTTC. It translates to CASSPGGGAYEQYF.